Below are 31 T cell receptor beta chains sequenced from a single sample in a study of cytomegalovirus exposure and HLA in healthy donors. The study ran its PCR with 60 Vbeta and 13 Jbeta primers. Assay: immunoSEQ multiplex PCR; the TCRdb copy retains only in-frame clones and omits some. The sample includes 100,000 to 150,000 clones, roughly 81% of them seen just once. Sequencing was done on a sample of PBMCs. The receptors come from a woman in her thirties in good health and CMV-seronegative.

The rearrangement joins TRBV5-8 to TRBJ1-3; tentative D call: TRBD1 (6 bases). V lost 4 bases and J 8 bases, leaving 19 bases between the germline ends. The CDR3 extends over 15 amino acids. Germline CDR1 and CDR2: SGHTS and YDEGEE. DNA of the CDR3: TGTGCCAGCAGCCCTCCGGACAGATCTAAGGACACCATATATTTT. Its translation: CASSPPDRSKDTIYF.

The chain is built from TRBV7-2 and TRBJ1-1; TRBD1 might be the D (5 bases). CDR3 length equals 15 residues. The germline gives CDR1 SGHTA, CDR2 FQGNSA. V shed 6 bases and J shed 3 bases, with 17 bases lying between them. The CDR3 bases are TGTGCCAGCAGTTCCCGGGCGGGGCGTTACACTGAAGCTTTCTTT. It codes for CASSSRAGRYTEAFF.

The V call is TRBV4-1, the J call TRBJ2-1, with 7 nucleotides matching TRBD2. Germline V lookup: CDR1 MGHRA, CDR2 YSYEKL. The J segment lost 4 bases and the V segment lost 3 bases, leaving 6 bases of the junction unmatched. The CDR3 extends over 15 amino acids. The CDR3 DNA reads TGCGCCAGCAGCCACCGGGAGGACTATTACAATGAGCAGTTCTTC. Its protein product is CASSHREDYYNEQFF.

The CDR3 nucleotides read TGTGCCAGCAGCCAAGATGGGACCGGGACTAGCGGCACAGATACGCAGTATTTT. It translates to CASSQDGTGTSGTDTQYF. This chain connects TRBV4-2 to TRBJ2-3, with 10 bases that match TRBD2. The CDR3 totals 18 residues. The junction had 7 bases not matched to a gene; V was cut back by 0 bases and J by 1 base. In germline, CDR1 is LGHNA, CDR2 YNFKEQ.

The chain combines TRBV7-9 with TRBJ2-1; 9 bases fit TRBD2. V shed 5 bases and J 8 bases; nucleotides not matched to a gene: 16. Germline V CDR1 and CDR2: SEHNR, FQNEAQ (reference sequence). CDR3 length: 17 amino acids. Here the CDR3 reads CASSLGGGGAKMYEQFF. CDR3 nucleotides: TGTGCCAGCAGCCTGGGGGGCGGGGGGGCCAAAATGTATGAGCAGTTCTTC.

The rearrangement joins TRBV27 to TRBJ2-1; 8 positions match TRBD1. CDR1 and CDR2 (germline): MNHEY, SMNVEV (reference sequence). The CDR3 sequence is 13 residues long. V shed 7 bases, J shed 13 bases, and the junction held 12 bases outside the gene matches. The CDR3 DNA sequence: TGTGCCAGCACCAACCCGACAGGGGCTGGCCAGTTCTTC. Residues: CASTNPTGAGQFF.

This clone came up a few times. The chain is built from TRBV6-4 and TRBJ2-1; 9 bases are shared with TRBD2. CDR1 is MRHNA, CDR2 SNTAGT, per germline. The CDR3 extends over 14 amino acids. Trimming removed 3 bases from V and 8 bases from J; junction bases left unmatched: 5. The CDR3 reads CASSDGSGGYEQFF. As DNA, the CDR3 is TGTGCCAGCAGTGATGGTAGCGGGGGCTATGAGCAGTTCTTC.

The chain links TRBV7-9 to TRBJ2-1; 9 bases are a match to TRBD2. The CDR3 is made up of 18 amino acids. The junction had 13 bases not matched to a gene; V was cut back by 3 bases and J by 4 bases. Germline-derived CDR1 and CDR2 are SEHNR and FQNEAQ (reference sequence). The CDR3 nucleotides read TGTGCCAGCAGCTTGAGGCTAGCGGGACAGCAAAGATACAATGAGCAGTTCTTC. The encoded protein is CASSLRLAGQQRYNEQFF. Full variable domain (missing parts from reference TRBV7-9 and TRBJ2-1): DTGVSQNPRHKITKRGQNVTFRCDPISEHNRLYWYRQTLGQGPEFLTYFQNEAQLEKSRLLSDRFSAERPKGSFSTLEIQRTEQGDSAMYLCASSLRLAGQQRYNEQFFGPGTRLTVL.

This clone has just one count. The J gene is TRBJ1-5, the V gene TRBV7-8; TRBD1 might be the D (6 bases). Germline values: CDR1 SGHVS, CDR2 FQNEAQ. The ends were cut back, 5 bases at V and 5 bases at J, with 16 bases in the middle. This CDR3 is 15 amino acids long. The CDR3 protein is CASSTGTGKHQPQHF. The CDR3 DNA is TGTGCCAGCAGCACCGGAACAGGGAAGCATCAGCCCCAGCATTTT.

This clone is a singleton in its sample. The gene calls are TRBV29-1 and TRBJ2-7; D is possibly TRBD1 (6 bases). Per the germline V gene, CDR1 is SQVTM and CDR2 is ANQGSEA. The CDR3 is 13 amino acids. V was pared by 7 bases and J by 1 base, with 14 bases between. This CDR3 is CSARRDTSYEQYF. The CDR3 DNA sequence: TGCAGCGCCCGAAGGGACACATCCTACGAGCAGTACTTC.

CDR3 DNA: TGTGCCAGCAGGCAACTAGCGGGGGGACAAGAGACCCAGTACTTC. Translation: CASRQLAGGQETQYF. The chain joins TRBV6-1 to TRBJ2-5; the match to TRBD2 covers 12 bases. This CDR3 region has 15 residues. The V and J ends lost 6 bases and 2 bases, in that order; junction bases with no gene match: 4. Germline V CDR1 and CDR2: MNHNS, SASEGT.

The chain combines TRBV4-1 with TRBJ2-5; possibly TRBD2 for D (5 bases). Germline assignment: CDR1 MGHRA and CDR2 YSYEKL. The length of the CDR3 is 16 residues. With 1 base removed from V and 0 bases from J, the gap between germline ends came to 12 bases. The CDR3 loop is CASSQGGPRYQETQYF. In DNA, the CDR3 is TGCGCCAGCAGCCAAGGAGGGCCCCGTTACCAAGAGACCCAGTACTTC.

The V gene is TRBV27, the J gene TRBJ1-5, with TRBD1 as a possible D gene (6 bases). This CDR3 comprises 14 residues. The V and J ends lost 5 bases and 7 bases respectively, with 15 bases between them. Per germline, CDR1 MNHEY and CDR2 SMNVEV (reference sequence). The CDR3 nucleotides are TGTGCCAGCAGTCTTCCAGGGGCTCGGCAGCCCCAGCATTTT. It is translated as CASSLPGARQPQHF.

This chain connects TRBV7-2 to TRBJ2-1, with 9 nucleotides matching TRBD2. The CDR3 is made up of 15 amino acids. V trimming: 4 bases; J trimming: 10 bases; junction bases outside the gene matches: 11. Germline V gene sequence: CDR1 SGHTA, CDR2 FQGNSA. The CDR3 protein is CASSSTSGTPTEQFF. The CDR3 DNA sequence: TGTGCCAGCAGCTCGACTAGCGGCACTCCCACAGAGCAGTTCTTC. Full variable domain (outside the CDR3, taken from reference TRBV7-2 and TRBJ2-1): GAGVSQSPSNKVTEKGKDVELRCDPISGHTALYWYRQSLGQGLEFLIYFQGNSAPDKSGLPSDRFSAERTGGSVSTLTIQRTQQEDSAVYLCASSSTSGTPTEQFFGPGTRLTVL.

The DNA of the CDR3 is TGTGCCAGCAGCTCTACGACAGGGGTAGAGACCCAGTACTTC. Protein: CASSSTTGVETQYF. V and J are TRBV11-2 and TRBJ2-5; 8 bases map to TRBD1. Germline CDR1 reads SGHAT; CDR2 reads FQNNGV. V trimming: 4 bases; J trimming: 4 bases; junction bases outside the gene matches: 5. There are 14 residues in the CDR3.

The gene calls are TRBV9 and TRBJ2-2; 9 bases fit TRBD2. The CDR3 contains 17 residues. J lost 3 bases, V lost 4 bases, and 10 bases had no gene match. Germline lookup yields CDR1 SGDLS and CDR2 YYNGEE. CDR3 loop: CASSLTHAGGHTGELFF. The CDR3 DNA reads TGTGCCAGCAGCCTCACGCATGCGGGGGGGCACACCGGGGAGCTGTTTTTT.

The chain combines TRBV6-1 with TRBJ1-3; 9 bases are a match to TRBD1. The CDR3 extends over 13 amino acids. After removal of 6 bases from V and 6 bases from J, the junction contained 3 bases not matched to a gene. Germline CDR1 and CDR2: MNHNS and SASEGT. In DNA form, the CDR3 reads TGTGCCAGCAGCGGGGACAGGGTAAACACCATATATTTT. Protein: CASSGDRVNTIYF.

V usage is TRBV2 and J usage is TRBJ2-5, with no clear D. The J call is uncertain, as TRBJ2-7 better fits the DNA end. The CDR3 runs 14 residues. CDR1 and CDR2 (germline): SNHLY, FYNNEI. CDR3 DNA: TGTGCCAGCAGCCGTCCAAAGACTGGATACGAGCAGTACTTC. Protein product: CASSRPKTGYEQYF.

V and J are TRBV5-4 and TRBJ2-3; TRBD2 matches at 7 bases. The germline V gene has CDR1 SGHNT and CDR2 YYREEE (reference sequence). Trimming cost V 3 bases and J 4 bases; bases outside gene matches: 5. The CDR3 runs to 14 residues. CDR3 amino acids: CASSWTSIPDTQYF. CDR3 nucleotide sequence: TGTGCCAGCAGCTGGACTAGTATCCCAGATACGCAGTATTTT.

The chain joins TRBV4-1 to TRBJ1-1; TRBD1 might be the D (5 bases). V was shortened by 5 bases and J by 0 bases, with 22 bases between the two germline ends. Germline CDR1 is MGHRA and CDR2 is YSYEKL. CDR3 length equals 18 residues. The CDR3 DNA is TGCGCCAGCAGCGCCCCAGGGAGGAGAGTTAAGATGAACACTGAAGCTTTCTTT. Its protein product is CASSAPGRRVKMNTEAFF.

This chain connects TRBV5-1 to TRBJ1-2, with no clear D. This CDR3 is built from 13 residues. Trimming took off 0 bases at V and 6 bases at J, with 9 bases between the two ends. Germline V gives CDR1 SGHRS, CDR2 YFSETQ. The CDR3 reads CASSLGRGDGYTF. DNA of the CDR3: TGCGCCAGCAGCTTGGGCCGGGGTGATGGCTACACCTTC.

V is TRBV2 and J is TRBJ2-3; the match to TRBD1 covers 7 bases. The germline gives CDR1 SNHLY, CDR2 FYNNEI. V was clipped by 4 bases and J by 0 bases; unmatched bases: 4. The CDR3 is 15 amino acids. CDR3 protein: CASSGNRGSTDTQYF. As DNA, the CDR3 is TGTGCCAGCAGTGGCAACAGGGGTAGCACAGATACGCAGTATTTT.

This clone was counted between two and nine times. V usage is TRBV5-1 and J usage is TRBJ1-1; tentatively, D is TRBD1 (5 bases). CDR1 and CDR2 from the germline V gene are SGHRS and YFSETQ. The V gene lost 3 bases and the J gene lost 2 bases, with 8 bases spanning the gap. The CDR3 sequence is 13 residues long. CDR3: CASSWGSNTEAFF. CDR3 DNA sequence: TGCGCCAGCAGCTGGGGCTCAAACACTGAAGCTTTCTTT.

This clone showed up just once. The CDR3 DNA reads TGTGCCAGCGGTAAAGGGGACAGGGAGATGCTCTATGGCTACACCTTC. Translation gives CASGKGDREMLYGYTF. This chain uses TRBV9 with TRBJ1-2; TRBD1 agrees at 9 bases. The CDR3 contains 16 residues. Germline V gene data show CDR1 as SGDLS and CDR2 as YYNGEE. The trim removed 7 bases at V and 4 bases at J, leaving 14 bases unmatched. Supplemented by reference TRBV9 and TRBJ1-2, the full variable domain reads DSGVTQTPKHLITATGQRVTLRCSPRSGDLSVYWYQQSLDQGLQFLIQYYNGEERAKGNILERFSAQQFPDLHSELNLSSLELGDSALYFCASGKGDREMLYGYTFGSGTRLTVV.

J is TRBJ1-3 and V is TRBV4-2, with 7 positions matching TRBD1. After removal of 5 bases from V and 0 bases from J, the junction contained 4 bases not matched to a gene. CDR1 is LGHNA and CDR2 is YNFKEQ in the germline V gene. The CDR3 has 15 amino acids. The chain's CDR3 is CASSKAGGSGNTIYF. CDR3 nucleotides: TGTGCCAGCAGCAAAGCAGGGGGCTCTGGAAACACCATATATTTT.

Written as DNA, the CDR3 is TGTGCCAGCCTGGGCTTTACGAACACCGGGGAGCTGTTTTTT. It translates to CASLGFTNTGELFF. The chain carries TRBV7-8 and TRBJ2-2; no clear D gene. The germline CDR1 and CDR2 sequences are SGHVS and FQNEAQ. Trimming took 8 bases from V and 0 from J, leaving 10 bases between them. This CDR3 comprises 14 residues.

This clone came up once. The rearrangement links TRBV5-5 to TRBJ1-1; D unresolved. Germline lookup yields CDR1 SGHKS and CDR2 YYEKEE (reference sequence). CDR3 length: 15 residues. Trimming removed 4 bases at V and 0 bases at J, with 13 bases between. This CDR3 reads CASSLQVRMNTEAFF. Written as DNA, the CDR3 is TGTGCCAGCAGCCTTCAGGTCAGAATGAACACTGAAGCTTTCTTT.

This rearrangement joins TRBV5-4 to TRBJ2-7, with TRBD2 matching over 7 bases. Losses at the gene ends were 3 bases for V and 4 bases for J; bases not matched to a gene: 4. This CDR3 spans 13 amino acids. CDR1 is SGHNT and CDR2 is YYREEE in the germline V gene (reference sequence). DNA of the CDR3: TGTGCCAGCAGCTCCTCTAGCGGTTACGAGCAGTACTTC. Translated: CASSSSSGYEQYF.

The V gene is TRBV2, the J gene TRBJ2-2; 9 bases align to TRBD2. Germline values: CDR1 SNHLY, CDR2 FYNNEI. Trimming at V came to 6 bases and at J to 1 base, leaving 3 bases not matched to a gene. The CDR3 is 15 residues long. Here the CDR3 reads CASRERGENTGELFF. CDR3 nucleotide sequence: TGTGCCAGCAGGGAGCGGGGGGAGAACACCGGGGAGCTGTTTTTT.

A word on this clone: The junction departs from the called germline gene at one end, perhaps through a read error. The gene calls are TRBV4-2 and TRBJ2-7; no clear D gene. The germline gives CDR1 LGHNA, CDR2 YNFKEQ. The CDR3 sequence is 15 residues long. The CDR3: CASSQEAGHPYEQYF. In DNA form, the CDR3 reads TGTGCTAGCAGCCAAGAGGCAGGCCACCCCTACGAGCAGTACTTC.

The CDR3 loop reads CASSIGLADSSSYEQYF. CDR3 DNA: TGTGCCAGTAGCATCGGACTAGCGGACTCCAGCTCCTACGAGCAGTACTTC. The rearrangement links TRBV19 to TRBJ2-7, with 10 bases matching TRBD2. This CDR3 region has 17 residues. Germline CDR1 LNHDA, CDR2 SQIVND (reference sequence). V lost 6 bases to trimming and J lost 0 bases; unmatched junction nucleotides: 11.